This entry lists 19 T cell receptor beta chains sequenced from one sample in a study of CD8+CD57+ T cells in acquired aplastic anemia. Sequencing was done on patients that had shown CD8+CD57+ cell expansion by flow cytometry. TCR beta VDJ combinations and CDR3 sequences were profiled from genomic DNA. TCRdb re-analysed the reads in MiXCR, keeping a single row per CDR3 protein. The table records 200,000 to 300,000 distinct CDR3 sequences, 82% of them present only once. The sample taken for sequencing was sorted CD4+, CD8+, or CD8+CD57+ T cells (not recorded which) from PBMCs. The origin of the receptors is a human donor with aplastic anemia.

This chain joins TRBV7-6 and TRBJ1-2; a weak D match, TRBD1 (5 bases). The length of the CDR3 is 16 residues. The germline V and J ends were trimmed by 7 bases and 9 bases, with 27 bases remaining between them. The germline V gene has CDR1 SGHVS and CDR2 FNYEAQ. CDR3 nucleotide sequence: TGTGCCAGCACCCTAGGGAGGGACCCCTCTGTGGCCAGCTACACCTTC. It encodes CASTLGRDPSVASYTF. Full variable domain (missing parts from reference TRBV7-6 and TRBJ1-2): GAGVSQSPRYKVTKRGQDVALRCDPISGHVSLYWYRQALGQGPEFLTYFNYEAQQDKSGLPNDRFSAERPEGSISTLTIQRTEQRDSAMYRCASTLGRDPSVASYTFGSGTRLTVV.

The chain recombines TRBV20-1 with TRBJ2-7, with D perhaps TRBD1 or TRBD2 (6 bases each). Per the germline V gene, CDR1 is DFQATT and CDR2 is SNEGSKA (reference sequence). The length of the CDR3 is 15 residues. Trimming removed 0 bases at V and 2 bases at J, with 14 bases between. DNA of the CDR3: TGCAGTGCTAGAGACGGGGACGGGGGCACCTACGAGCAGTACTTC. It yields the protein CSARDGDGGTYEQYF.

The CDR3 protein is CASSLERVLSPLHF. The CDR3 DNA reads as TGTGCCAGCAGCTTGGAGAGGGTACTTTCACCCCTCCACTTT. The J gene is TRBJ1-6, the V gene TRBV5-6; no firm D call. V dropped 0 bases and J dropped 9 bases, with 10 bases sitting between them. The length of the CDR3 is 14 residues. Germline V gene lookup returns CDR1 SGHDT and CDR2 YYEEEE.

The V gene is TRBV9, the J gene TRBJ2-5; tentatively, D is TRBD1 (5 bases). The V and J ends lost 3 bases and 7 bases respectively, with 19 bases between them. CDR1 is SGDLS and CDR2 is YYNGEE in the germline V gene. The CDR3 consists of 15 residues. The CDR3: CASSALGRRMVTQYF. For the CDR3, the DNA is TGTGCCAGCAGCGCCTTGGGGCGGAGAATGGTGACCCAGTACTTC.

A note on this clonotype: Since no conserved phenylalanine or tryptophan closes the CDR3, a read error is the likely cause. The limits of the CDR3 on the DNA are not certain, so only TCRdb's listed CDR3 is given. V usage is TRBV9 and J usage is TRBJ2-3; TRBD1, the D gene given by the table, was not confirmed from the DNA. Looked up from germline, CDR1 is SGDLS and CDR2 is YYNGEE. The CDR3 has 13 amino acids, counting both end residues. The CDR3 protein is CASSEGGQGTDKL.

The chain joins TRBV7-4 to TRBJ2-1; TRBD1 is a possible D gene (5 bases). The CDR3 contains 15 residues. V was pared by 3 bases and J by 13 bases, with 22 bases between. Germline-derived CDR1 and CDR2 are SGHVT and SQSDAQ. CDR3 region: CASSLYRNHSTDQFF. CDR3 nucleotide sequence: TGTGCCAGCAGCTTGTACAGGAACCACTCAACTGACCAGTTCTTC.

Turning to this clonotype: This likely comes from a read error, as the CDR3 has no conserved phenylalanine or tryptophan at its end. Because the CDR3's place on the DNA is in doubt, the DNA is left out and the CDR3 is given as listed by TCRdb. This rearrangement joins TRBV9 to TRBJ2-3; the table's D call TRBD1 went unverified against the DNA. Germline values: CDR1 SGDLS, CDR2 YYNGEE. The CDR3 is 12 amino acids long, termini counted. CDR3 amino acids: CASSIPGDAQHV.

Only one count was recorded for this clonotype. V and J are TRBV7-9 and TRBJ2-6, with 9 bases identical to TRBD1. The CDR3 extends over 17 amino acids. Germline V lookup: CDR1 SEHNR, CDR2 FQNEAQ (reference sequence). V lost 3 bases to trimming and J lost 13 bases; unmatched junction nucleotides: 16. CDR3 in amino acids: CASSLDRGASTSSVLTF. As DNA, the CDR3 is TGTGCCAGCAGCTTGGACAGGGGTGCCTCTACGAGCAGTGTCCTGACTTTC.

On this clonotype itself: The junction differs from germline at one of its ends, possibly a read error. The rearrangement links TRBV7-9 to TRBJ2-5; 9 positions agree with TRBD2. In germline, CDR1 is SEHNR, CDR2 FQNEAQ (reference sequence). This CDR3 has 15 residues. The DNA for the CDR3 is TGTGCCAGTAGTTCTAGCGGGAAGCCCCAGCAGACCCGGTACTTC. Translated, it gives CASSSSGKPQQTRYF. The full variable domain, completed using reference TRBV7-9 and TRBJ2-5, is DTGVSQNPRHKITKRGQNVTFRCDPISEHNRLYWYRQTLGQGPEFLTYFQNEAQLEKSRLLSDRFSAERPKGSFSTLEIQRTEQGDSAMYLCASSSSGKPQQTRYFGPGTRLLVL.

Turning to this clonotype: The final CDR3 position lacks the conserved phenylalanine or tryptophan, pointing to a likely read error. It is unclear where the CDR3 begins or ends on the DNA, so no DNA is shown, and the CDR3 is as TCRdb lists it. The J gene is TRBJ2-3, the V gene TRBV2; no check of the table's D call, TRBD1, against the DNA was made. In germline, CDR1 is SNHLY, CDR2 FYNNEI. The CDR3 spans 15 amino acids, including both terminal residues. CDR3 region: CASGDGGTNTQSFDP.

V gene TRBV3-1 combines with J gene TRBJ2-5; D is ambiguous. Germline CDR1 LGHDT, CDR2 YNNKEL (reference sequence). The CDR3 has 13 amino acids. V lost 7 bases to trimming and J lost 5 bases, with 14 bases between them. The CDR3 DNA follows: TGTGCCAGCACCCACCCCCCCCCTGAGACCCAGTACTTC. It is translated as CASTHPPPETQYF.

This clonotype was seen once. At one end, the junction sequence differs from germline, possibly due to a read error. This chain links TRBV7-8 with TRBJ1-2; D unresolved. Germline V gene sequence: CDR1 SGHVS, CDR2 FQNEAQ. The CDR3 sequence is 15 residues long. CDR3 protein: CASSQAGGDGQDEQF. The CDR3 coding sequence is TGTGCCAGCAGCCAGGCGGGCGGAGACGGTCAGGATGAGCAGTTC.

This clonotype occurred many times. CDR3 in DNA: TGTGCCAGCAGAGATCGTAGCGGCGGCACAGATACGCAGTATTTT. It yields the protein CASRDRSGGTDTQYF. The chain carries TRBV5-4 and TRBJ2-3, with D possibly matching TRBD2 (6 bases). V gave up 5 bases and J gave up 1 base, with 14 bases separating them. CDR1 SGHNT and CDR2 YYREEE come from the germline V gene (reference sequence). The CDR3 has 15 residues.

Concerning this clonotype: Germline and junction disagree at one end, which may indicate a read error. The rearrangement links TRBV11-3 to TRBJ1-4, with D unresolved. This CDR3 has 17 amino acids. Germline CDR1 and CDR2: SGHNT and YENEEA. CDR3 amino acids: CASSLDLTEQINEKLLF. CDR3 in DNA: TGTGCCAGCAGCTTAGATCTAACAGAACAAATTAATGAAAAACTGCTTTTT.

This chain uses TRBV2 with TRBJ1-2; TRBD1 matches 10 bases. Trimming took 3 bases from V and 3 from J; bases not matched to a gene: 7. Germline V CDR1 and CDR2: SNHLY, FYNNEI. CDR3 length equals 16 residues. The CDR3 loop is CASSDWDRGLDYGYTF. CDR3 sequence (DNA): TGTGCCAGCAGTGATTGGGACAGGGGCTTGGACTATGGCTACACCTTC.

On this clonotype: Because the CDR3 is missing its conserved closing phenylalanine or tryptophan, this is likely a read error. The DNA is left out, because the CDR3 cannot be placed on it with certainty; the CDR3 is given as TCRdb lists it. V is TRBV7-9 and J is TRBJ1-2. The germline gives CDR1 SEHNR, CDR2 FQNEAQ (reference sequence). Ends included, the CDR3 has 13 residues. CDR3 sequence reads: CASSLQRSGGYDD.

The CDR3: CASSSGAGTKYGYTF. CDR3 sequence (DNA): TGTGCCAGCAGCTCGGGGGCAGGGACTAAGTACGGCTACACCTTC. The chain couples TRBV7-3 to TRBJ1-2; D might be TRBD1 (6 bases). V was cut by 4 bases and J by 8 bases, with 20 bases left in between. CDR1 and CDR2 from the germline V gene are SGHTA and FQGTGA. This CDR3 has 15 residues. The full variable domain, rest sourced from reference TRBV7-3 and TRBJ1-2, is GAGVSQTPSNKVTEKGKYVELRCDPISGHTALYWYRQSLGQGPEFLIYFQGTGAADDSGLPNDRFFAVRPEGSVSTLKIQRTERGDSAVYLCASSSGAGTKYGYTFGSGTRLTVV.

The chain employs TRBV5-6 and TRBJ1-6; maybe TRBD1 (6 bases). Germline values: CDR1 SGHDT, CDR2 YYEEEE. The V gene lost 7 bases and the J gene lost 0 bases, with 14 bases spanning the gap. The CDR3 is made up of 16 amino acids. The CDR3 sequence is CASGLAGASYNSPLHF. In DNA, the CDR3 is TGTGCCAGCGGACTAGCGGGGGCCTCCTATAATTCACCCCTCCACTTT.

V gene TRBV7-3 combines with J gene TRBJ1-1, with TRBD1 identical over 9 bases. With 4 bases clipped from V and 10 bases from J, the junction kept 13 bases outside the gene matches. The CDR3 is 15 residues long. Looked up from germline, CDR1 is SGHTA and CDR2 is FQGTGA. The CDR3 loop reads CASSSDVTGGAAAFF. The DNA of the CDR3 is TGTGCCAGCAGCTCTGATGTGACAGGGGGAGCTGCAGCTTTCTTT.